Here is one T cell receptor beta chain with its context. The data stem from a study of blood T cell repertoires in COVID-19. In the study overall: Specimens from acute and convalescent COVID-19 originated in the United States, Italy and Spain. PBMCs, B-cell-depleted T cells, or T cells provided the cDNA or gDNA that made up the material.

This CDR3 contains 14 residues. Trimming stripped 2 bases from V and 5 bases from J, with 10 bases between. Germline V gives CDR1 ENHRY, CDR2 SYGVKD. Original processing notes: Amplifying reference gene primers gave estimates of nucleated cell counts. Assay: immunoSEQ multiplex PCR; the TCRdb copy retains only in-frame clones and omits some. The V and J calls and clone size were taken over from that table, and D and trimming were inferred from the DNA. Among about 200,000 clones listed, more than 75% were seen once. The sequencing input was peripheral blood. This TCR derives from a man between 60 and 75 years old who had recovered from COVID-19. The V call is TRBV10-3, the J call TRBJ1-5, with D possibly matching TRBD1 (5 bases). The CDR3 coding sequence is TGTGCCATCAGTGAGGCGGCGGGGGATCAGCCCCAGCATTTT. Translating it yields CAISEAAGDQPQHF.